The clone carrying this T cell receptor beta chain was observed many times. Its antigen is not identified. TCRdb re-called the reads through MiXCR, storing one row per CDR3 protein. Counted here are 200,000 to 300,000 distinct CDR3 sequences, less than 9.5% occurring once; the ten biggest clones make up roughly 16%. The record originates from a study of T cell repertoires in cytomegalovirus infection. Study-wide background: CMV infection together with matching HLA type was indicated by public TCR beta signatures. Study-level results: Pooled public TCR beta family frequency picked out CMV carriers with the relevant HLA. Clonotypes of TCR beta that were HLA-C-restricted and CMV-specific dominated the ex vivo response.

With 3 bases clipped from V and 9 bases from J, the junction kept 12 bases outside the gene matches. The CDR3 has 15 residues. The sequencing sample was made of PBMCs. The chain is built from TRBV12-3 or TRBV12-4 and TRBJ1-2; TRBD1 aligns across 8 bases. This TCR was recovered from a human donor in good health (CMV status not recorded). Some clones in this sample may be carry-over from other donors' samples. The CDR3 sequence is CASSFNLDRGYSYTF. The DNA of the CDR3 is TGTGCCAGCAGTTTTAACCTTGACAGGGGATATAGCTACACCTTC.